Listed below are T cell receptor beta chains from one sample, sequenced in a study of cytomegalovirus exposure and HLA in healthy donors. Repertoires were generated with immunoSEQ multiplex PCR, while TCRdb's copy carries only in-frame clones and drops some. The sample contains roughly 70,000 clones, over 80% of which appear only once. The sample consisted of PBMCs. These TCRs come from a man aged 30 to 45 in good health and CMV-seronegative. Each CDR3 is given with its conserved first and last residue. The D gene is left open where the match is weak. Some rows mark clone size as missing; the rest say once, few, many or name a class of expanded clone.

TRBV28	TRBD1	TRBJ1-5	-	CASSPTGTGGQPQHF	TGTGCCAGCAGTCCCACCGGGACAGGGGGTCAGCCCCAGCATTTT
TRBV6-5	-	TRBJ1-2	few	CASSEQAEGGYTF	TGTGCCAGCAGTGAACAGGCGGAGGGTGGCTACACCTTC
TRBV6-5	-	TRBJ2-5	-	CASSYIGGGETQYF	TGTGCCAGCAGTTACATAGGGGGAGGGGAGACCCAGTACTTC
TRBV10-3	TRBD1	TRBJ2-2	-	CAIRTGSGNTGELFF	TGTGCCATCAGGACAGGGTCGGGGAACACCGGGGAGCTGTTTTTT
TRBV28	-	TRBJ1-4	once	CASSFIQGPSATNEKLFF	TGTGCCAGCAGTTTCATACAGGGTCCCTCGGCAACTAATGAAAAACTGTTTTTT
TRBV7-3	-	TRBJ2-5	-	CASSSSSQETQYF	TGTGCCAGCAGCTCCTCCAGCCAAGAGACCCAGTACTTC
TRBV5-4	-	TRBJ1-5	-	CASSLAGNRNQPQHF	TGTGCCAGCAGCTTGGCCGGGAATAGAAATCAGCCCCAGCATTTT
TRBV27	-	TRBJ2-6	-	CASSLWGRVASGANVLTF	TGTGCCAGCAGTTTATGGGGCAGGGTCGCCTCTGGGGCCAACGTCCTGACTTTC
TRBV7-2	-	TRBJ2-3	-	CASSRSTDTQYF	TGTGCCAGCAGTCGTAGCACAGATACGCAGTATTTT
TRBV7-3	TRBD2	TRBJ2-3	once	CASSLGLAGDLDTQYF	TGTGCCAGCAGCTTAGGACTAGCGGGAGATCTGGATACGCAGTATTTT
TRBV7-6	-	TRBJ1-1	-	CASSLALGGVRRNTEAFF	TGTGCCAGCAGCTTAGCGCTAGGGGGTGTACGGCGGAACACTGAAGCTTTCTTT
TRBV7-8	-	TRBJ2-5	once	CASSPMGSQETQYF	TGTGCCAGCAGCCCAATGGGCTCTCAAGAGACCCAGTACTTC
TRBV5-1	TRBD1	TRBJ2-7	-	CASSFDRGGEQYF	TGCGCCAGCAGTTTCGACAGGGGCGGCGAGCAGTACTTC
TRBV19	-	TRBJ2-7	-	CASSMWGVTYEQYF	TGTGCCAGTAGTATGTGGGGGGTCACCTACGAGCAGTACTTC
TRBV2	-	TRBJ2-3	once	CASRQFTDTQYF	TGTGCCAGCAGACAGTTCACAGATACGCAGTATTTT
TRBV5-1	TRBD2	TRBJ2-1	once	CASSLGLAASYNEQFF	TGCGCCAGCAGCTTGGGACTAGCGGCGTCCTACAATGAGCAGTTCTTC
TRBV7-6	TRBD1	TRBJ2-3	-	CASSLLVQGASSTDTQYF	TGTGCCAGCAGCTTATTAGTCCAGGGGGCATCTAGCACAGATACGCAGTATTTT
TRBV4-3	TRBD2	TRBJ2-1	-	CASSQVTSGSSYNEQFF	TGCGCCAGCAGCCAAGTGACTAGCGGGAGTTCCTACAATGAGCAGTTCTTC
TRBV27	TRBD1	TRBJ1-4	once	CASSPERGTGGDEKLFF	TGTGCCAGCAGTCCAGAACGGGGGACAGGGGGGGATGAAAAACTGTTTTTT
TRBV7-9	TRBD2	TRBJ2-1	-	CAYRREGSYNEQFF	TGTGCCTACCGGCGGGAGGGATCCTACAATGAGCAGTTCTTC
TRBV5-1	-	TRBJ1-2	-	CASSEGPGNYGYTF	TGCGCCAGCAGCGAGGGTCCGGGTAACTATGGCTACACCTTC
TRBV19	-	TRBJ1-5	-	CASSIAGGENQPQHF	TGTGCCAGTAGTATAGCAGGAGGGGAAAATCAGCCCCAGCATTTT
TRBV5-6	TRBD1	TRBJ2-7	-	CASSLTGTAYEQYF	TGTGCCAGCAGCTTGACCGGGACAGCCTACGAGCAGTACTTC
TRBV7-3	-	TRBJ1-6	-	CASSLAPGANSPLHF	TGTGCCAGCAGCTTAGCCCCAGGGGCTAATTCACCCCTCCACTTT
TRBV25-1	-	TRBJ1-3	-	CASRSSGNTIYF	TGTGCCAGCCGGAGCTCTGGAAACACCATATATTTT
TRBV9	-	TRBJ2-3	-	CASSTAGDTQYF	TGTGCCAGCAGCACCGCAGGGGATACGCAGTATTTT
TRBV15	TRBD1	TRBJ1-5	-	CATDRDRAYQPQHF	TGTGCCACCGACCGGGACAGGGCCTATCAGCCCCAGCATTTT
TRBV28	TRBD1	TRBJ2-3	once	CASRNRDRSYSSTDTQYF	TGTGCCAGCAGGAACCGGGACAGGTCCTATTCTAGCACAGATACGCAGTATTTT
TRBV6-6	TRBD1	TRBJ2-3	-	CASSRGGRGQDTQYF	TGTGCCAGCAGTAGAGGGGGCCGGGGCCAGGATACGCAGTATTTT
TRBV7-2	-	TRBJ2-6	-	CASSLRGSGANVLTF	TGTGCCAGCAGCCTCAGGGGATCTGGGGCCAACGTCCTGACTTTC
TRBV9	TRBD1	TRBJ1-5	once	CASSPTGSNQPQHF	TGTGCCAGCAGCCCGACAGGGAGCAATCAGCCCCAGCATTTT
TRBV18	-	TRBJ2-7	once	CASSPEITREQYF	TGTGCCAGCTCACCGGAGATAACTCGCGAGCAGTACTTC
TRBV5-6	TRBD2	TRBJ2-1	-	CASSRRILLAGGVHEQFF	TGTGCCAGCAGCCGCCGGATCCTACTAGCGGGGGGAGTACATGAGCAGTTCTTC
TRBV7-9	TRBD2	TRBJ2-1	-	CASSPGRTSGINEQFF	TGTGCCAGCAGCCCAGGGCGGACTAGCGGTATCAATGAGCAGTTCTTC
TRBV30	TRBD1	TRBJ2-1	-	CASDRGRNNEQFF	TGTGCCTCCGACAGGGGGAGGAACAATGAGCAGTTCTTC
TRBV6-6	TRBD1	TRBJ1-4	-	CASMEIGTGNEKLFF	TGTGCCAGCATGGAAATTGGGACAGGCAATGAAAAACTGTTTTTT
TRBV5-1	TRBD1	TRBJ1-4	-	CASSLEDRGLELFF	TGCGCCAGCAGCTTGGAGGACAGGGGCTTGGAACTGTTTTTT
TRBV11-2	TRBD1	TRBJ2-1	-	CASSSPGQGDNEQFF	TGTGCCAGCAGCTCGCCGGGACAGGGGGACAATGAGCAGTTCTTC
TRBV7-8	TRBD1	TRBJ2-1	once	CASSLRDRGYHEQFF	TGTGCCAGCAGCTTACGAGACAGGGGGTATCATGAGCAGTTCTTC
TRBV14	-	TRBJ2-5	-	CASSQGGFGETQYF	TGTGCCAGCAGCCAAGGAGGGTTCGGGGAGACCCAGTACTTC
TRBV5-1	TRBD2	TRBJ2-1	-	CASTSASGAGSNEQFF	TGCGCCAGCACCTCTGCTAGCGGGGCAGGGAGCAATGAGCAGTTCTTC
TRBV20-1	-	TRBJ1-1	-	CSASQNTEAFF	TGCAGTGCTAGTCAGAACACTGAAGCTTTCTTT
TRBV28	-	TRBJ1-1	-	CASSLSRDRGTPEAFF	TGTGCCAGCAGTTTATCCCGAGATCGGGGGACCCCTGAAGCTTTCTTT
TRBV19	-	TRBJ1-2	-	CASTPPVRGAGGYTF	TGTGCCAGTACCCCCCCGGTCCGGGGGGCAGGTGGCTACACCTTC
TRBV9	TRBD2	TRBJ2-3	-	CASSGRLAGADTQYF	TGTGCCAGCAGCGGGAGACTAGCGGGGGCGGATACGCAGTATTTT
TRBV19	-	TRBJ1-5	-	CASSMWGDQPQHF	TGTGCCAGTAGTATGTGGGGGGATCAGCCCCAGCATTTT
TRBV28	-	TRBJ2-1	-	CASSAPLEVSYNEQFF	TGTGCCAGCAGTGCGCCCCTAGAGGTCTCCTACAATGAGCAGTTCTTC
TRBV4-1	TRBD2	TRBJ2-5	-	CASSQGRGAFRETQYF	TGCGCCAGCAGCCAAGGGCGGGGGGCCTTCCGCGAGACCCAGTACTTC
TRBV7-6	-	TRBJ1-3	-	CASSKRQSGNTIYF	TGTGCCAGCAGCAAGAGACAGTCTGGAAACACCATATATTTT
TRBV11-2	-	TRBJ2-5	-	CASTPGVRETQYF	TGTGCCAGCACCCCGGGGGTGAGAGAGACCCAGTACTTC